This T cell receptor (beta chain) emerged from a study of blood T cell repertoires in COVID-19. About the study: PBMCs, B-cell-depleted T cells, or T cells provided the cDNA or gDNA that made up the material.

CDR1 and CDR2 (germline): SGHKS, YYEKEE (reference sequence). This CDR3 spans 13 amino acids. V shed 2 bases and J shed 1 base, with 4 bases lying between them. Data came from immunoSEQ multiplex PCR; TCRdb stores just in-frame clones and leaves some out. The sample lists approximately 51,000 clones; around 87% were seen once. The sample taken for sequencing was peripheral blood. The sequence derives from a man in his forties or fifties with active COVID-19. The rearrangement links TRBV5-5 to TRBJ1-5, with D hard to call. The CDR3 nucleotides read TGTGCCAGCAGCTTTTCGAGCAATCAGCCCCAGCATTTT. Its translation: CASSFSSNQPQHF.